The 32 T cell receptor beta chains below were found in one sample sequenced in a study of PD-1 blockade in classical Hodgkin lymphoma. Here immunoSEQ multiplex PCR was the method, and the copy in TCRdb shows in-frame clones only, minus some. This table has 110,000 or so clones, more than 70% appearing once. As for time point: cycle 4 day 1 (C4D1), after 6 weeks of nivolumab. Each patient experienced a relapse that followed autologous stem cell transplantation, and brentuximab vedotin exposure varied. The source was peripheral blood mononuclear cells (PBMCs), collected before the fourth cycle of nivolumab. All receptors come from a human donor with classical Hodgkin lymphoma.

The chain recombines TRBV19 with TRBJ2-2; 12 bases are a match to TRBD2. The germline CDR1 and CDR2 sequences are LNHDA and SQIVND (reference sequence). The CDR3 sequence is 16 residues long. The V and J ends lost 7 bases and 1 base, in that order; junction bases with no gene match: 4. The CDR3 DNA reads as TGTGCCAGTATGCTAGCGGGAGGGCTGAACACCGGGGAGCTGTTTTTT. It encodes CASMLAGGLNTGELFF. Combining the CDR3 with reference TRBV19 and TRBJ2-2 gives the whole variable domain DGGITQSPKYLFRKEGQNVTLSCEQNLNHDAMYWYRQDPGQGLRLIYYSQIVNDFQKGDIAEGYSVSREKKESFPLTVTSAQKNPTAFYLCASMLAGGLNTGELFFGEGSRLTVL.

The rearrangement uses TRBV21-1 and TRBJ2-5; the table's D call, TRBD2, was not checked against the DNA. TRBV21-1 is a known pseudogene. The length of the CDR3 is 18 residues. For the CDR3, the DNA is TGTGCCAGCAGCAAAGTGGGCGGAACTAGAATGTGCCAAGAGACCCAGTACTTC. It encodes CASSKVGGTRMCQETQYF.

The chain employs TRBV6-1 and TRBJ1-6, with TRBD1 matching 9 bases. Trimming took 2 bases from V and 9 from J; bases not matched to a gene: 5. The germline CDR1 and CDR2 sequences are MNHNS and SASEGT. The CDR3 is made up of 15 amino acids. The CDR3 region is CASSEPNRGLSPLHF. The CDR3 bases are TGTGCCAGCAGTGAACCCAACAGGGGGCTTTCACCCCTCCACTTT.

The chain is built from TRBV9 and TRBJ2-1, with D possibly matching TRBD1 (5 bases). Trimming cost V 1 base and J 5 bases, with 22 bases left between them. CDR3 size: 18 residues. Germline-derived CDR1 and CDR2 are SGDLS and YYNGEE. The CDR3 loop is CASSVSHNTGWGNNEQFF. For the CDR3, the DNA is TGTGCCAGCAGCGTATCCCATAATACAGGCTGGGGTAACAATGAGCAGTTCTTC. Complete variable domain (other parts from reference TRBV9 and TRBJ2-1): DSGVTQTPKHLITATGQRVTLRCSPRSGDLSVYWYQQSLDQGLQFLIQYYNGEERAKGNILERFSAQQFPDLHSELNLSSLELGDSALYFCASSVSHNTGWGNNEQFFGPGTRLTVL.

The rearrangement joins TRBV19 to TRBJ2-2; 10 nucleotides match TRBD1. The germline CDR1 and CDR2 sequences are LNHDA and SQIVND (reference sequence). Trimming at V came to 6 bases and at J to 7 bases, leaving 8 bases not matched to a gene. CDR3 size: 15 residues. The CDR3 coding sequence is TGTGCCAGTAGCCCGGGACAGGGGAGAGGCGGGGAGCTGTTTTTT. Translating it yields CASSPGQGRGGELFF.

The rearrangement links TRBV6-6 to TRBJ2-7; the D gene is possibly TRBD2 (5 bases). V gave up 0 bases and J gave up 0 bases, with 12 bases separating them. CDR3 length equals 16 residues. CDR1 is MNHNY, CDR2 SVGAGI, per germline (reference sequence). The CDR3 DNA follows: TGTGCCAGCAGTTACTCCGCTAGCTGGAGCTCCTACGAGCAGTACTTC. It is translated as CASSYSASWSSYEQYF.

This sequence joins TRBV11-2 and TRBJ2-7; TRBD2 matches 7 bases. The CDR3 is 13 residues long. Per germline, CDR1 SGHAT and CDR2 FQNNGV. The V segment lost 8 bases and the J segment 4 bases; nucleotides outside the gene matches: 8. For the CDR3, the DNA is TGTGCCAGCCGGGGGAGGGAGGGGTACGAGCAGTACTTC. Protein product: CASRGREGYEQYF.

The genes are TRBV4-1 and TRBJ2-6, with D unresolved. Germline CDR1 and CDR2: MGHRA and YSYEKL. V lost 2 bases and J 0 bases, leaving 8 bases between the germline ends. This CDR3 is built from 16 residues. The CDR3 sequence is CASSQPITSGANVLTF. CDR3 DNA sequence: TGCGCCAGCAGCCAACCGATAACCTCTGGGGCCAACGTCCTGACTTTC.

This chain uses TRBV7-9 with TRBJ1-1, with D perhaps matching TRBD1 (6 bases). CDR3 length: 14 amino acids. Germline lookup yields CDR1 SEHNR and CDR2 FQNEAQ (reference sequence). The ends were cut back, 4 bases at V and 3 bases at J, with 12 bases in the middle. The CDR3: CASSSPGVHTEAFF. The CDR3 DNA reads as TGTGCCAGCAGCTCCCCAGGGGTGCACACTGAAGCTTTCTTT.

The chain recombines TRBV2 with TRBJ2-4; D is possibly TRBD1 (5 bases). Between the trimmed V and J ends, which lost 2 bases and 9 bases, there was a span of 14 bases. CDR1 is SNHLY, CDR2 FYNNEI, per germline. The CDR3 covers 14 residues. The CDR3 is CASSEWTISGIQYF. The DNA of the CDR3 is TGTGCCAGCAGTGAATGGACAATTTCAGGCATTCAGTACTTC.

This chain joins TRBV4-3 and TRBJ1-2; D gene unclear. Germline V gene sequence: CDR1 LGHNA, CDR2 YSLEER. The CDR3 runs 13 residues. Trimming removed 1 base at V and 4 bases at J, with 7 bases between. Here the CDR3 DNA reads TGCGCCAGCAGCCAAGGGAGTAGCTATGGCTACACCTTC. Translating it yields CASSQGSSYGYTF.

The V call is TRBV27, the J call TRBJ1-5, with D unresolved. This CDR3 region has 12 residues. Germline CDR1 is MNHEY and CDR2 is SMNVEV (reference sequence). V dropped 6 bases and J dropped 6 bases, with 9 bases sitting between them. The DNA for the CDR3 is TGTGCCAGCAGCCCCTTCACTCAGCCCCAGCATTTT. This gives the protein CASSPFTQPQHF.

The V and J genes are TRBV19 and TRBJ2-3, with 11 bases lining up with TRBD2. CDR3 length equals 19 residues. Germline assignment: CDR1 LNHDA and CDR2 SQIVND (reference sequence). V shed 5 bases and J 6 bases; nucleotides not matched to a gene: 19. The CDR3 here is CASSSKGGLAERTGDTQYF. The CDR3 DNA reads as TGTGCCAGTAGTTCAAAGGGGGGACTAGCGGAGCGAACGGGGGATACGCAGTATTTT.

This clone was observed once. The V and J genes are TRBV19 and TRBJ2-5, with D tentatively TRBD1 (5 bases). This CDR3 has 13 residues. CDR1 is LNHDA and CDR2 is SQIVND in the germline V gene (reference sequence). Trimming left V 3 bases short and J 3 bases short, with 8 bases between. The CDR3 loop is CASSIDSKETQYF. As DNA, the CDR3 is TGTGCCAGTAGTATCGACAGCAAAGAGACCCAGTACTTC.

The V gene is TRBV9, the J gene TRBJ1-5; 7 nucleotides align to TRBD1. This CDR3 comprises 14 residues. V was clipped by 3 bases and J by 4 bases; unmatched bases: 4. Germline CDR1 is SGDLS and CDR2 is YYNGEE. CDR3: CASSGGTVNQPQHF. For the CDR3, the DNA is TGTGCCAGCAGCGGGGGGACAGTGAATCAGCCCCAGCATTTT.

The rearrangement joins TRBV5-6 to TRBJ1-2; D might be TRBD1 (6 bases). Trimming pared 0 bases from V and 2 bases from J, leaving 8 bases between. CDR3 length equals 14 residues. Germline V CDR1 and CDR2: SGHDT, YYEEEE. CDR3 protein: CASSLDGGNYGYTF. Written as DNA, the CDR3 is TGTGCCAGCAGCTTGGATGGGGGCAACTATGGCTACACCTTC.

The CDR3 nucleotides are TGCGCCAGCAGCTTGGGAGAGGGCAGTCACTATGGCTACACCTTC. This gives the protein CASSLGEGSHYGYTF. The chain joins TRBV5-1 to TRBJ1-2; no firm D call. The CDR3 contains 15 residues. V dropped 0 bases and J dropped 3 bases, with 12 bases sitting between them. Germline lookup yields CDR1 SGHRS and CDR2 YFSETQ.

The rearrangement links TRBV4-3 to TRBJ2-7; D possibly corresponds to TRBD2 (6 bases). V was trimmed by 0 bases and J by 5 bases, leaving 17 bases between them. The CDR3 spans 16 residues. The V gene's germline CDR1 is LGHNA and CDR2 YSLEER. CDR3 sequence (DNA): TGCGCCAGCAGCCAAGAGTTCACTAGGACTACCCACGAGCAGTACTTC. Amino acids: CASSQEFTRTTHEQYF.

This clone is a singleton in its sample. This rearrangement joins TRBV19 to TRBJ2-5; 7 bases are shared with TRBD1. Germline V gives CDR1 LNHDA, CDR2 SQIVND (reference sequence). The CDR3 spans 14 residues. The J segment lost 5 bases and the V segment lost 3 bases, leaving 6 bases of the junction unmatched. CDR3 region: CASSIPDRVETQYF. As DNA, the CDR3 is TGTGCCAGTAGTATCCCCGACAGGGTGGAGACCCAGTACTTC. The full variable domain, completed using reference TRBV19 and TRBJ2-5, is DGGITQSPKYLFRKEGQNVTLSCEQNLNHDAMYWYRQDPGQGLRLIYYSQIVNDFQKGDIAEGYSVSREKKESFPLTVTSAQKNPTAFYLCASSIPDRVETQYFGPGTRLLVL.

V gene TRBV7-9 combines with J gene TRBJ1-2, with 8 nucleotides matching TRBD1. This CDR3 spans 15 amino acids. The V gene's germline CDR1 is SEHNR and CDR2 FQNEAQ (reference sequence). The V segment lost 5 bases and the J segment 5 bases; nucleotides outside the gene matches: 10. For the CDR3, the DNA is TGTGCCAGCAGCAACCCCGGACAGGGCCGGTATGGCTACACCTTC. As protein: CASSNPGQGRYGYTF.

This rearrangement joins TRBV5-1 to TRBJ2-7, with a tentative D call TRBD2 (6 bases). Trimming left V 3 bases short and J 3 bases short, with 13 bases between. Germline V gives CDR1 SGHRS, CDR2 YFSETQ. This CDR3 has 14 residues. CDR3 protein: CASSSTSSVYEQYF. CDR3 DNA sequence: TGCGCCAGCAGCTCGACTAGTTCGGTCTACGAGCAGTACTTC.

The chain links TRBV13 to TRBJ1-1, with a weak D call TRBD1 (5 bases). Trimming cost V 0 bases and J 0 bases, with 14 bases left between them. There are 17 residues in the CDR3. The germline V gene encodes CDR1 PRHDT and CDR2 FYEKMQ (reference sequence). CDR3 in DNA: TGTGCCAGCAGCTTAGGCGCAGGGCGGTGGGTGAACACTGAAGCTTTCTTT. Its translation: CASSLGAGRWVNTEAFF.

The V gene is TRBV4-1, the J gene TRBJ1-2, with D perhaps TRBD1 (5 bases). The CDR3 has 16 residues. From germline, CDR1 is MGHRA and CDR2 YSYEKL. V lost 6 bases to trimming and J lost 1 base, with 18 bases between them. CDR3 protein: CASRGERGTINYGYTF. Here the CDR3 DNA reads TGCGCCAGCAGGGGGGAGAGGGGTACCATTAACTATGGCTACACCTTC.

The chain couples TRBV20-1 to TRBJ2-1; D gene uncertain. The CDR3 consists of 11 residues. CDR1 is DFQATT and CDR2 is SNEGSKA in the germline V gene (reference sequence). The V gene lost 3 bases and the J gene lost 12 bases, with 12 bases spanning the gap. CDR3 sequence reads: CSARRSERQFF. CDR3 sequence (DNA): TGCAGTGCTAGGAGGTCCGAACGGCAGTTCTTC.

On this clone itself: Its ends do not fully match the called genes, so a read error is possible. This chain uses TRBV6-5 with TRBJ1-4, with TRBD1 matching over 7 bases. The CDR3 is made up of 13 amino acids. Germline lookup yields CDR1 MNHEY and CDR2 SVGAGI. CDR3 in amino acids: CAAGGSRNEKLFF. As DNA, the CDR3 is TGCGCCGCAGGGGGGAGTAGGAATGAAAAACTGTTTTTT.

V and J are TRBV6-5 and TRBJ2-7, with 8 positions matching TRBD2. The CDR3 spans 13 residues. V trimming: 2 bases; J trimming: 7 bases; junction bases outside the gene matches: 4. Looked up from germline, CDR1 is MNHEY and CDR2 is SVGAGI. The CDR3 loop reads CASSYKREREQYF. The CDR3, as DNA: TGTGCCAGCAGTTACAAGCGGGAGAGGGAGCAGTACTTC.

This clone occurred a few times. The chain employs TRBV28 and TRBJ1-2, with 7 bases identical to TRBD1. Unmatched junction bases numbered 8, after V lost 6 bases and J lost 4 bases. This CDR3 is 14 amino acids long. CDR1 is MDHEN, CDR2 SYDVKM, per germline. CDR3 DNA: TGTGCCAGCAGGACTTCGGACAGGAGCTATGGCTACACCTTC. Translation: CASRTSDRSYGYTF.

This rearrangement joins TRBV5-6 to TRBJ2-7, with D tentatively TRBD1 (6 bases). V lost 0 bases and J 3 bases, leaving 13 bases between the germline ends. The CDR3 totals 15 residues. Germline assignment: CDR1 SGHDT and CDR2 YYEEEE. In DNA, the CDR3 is TGTGCCAGCAGCTTGGTAGCCAGGGACAACTACGAGCAGTACTTC. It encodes CASSLVARDNYEQYF.

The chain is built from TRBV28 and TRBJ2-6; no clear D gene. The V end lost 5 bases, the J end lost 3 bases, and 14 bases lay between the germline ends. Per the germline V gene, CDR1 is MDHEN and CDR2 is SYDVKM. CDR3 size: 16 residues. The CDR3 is CASSANGVSGANVLTF. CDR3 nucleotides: TGTGCCAGCAGTGCCAATGGGGTAAGTGGGGCCAACGTCCTGACTTTC.

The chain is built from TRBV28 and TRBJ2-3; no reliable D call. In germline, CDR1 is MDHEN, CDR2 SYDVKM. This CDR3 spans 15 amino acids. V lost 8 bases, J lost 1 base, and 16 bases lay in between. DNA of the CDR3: TGTGCCAGCGGCAAGCCAGCAGGCGGCACAGATACGCAGTATTTT. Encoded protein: CASGKPAGGTDTQYF.

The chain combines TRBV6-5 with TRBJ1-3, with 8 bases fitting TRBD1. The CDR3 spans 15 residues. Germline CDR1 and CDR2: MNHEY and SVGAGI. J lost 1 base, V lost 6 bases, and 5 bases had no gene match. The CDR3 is CASSDTGGSGNTIYF. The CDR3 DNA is TGTGCCAGCAGCGACACAGGGGGATCTGGAAACACCATATATTTT.

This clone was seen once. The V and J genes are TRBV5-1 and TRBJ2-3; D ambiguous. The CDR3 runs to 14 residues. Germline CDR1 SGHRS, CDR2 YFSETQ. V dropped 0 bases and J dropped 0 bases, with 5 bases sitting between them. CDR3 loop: CASSLAASTDTQYF. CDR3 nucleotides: TGCGCCAGCAGCTTGGCGGCTAGCACAGATACGCAGTATTTT.